Listed here is a single T cell receptor (beta chain). Its cognate antigen has yet to be identified. Base qualities are missing; no much larger clone stands one base away. This sample is part of a study of CD8 T cells in Susac syndrome (dated by TCRdb to 2018 to 2020). Describing the broader study: The study used repertoire sequencing to test whether antigen drove CD8+ T cell activation and differentiation in Susac syndrome. What the study reported, not specific to this receptor: The TCR sequencing and HLA analysis was acknowledged to have included a relatively small number of individuals.

High-throughput TCR beta sequencing profiled peripheral blood CD8+ and CD4+ T cells from healthy donors, Susac syndrome patients and multiple sclerosis patients. Healthy donors were age- and sex-matched controls. Bulk CD8+ and CD4+ T cells were purified by magnetic negative isolation, while CD8+ TEMRA cells were enriched using FACS. Blood was collected in EDTA tubes and processed within 24 hours, with PBMCs isolated through density gradient centrifugation. PBMCs destined for TCR sequencing were cryopreserved in liquid nitrogen and later thawed in a 37 °C water bath. The sorted or isolated CD4+, CD8+ and CD8+ TEMRA cells had a purity of 90% or higher. Trimming accounts for 4 bases at V and 1 base at J, while the number of junction bases matched to no gene is 3. The CDR3, cysteine through phenylalanine, is 15 amino acids long. CDR3 DNA only is kept here, 45 bases in frame from base 1. The germline V gene (reference sequence) gives CDR1 as SGHNT and CDR2 as YYREEE.

RNA was extracted with the RNeasy kit and about 0.5 to 1 ug was reverse transcribed using random hexamers. The immunoSEQ multiplex PCR assay, covering 54 Vbeta and 13 Jbeta segments, was used to amplify TCR beta CDR3 regions. PCR amplification bias was corrected by using a synthetic template baseline for primer optimization and computational correction. Processing in the source paper ran as follows. Reads were annotated to V, D and J genes per IMGT and analyzed with immunoSEQ Analyzer, keeping only productive sequences. To calculate clonality, Shannon entropy was normalized by log2 of the number of productive unique sequences and then subtracted from one. For each patient and control, public and private clones were evaluated among the 100 most prevalent clones. Clones were defined as Susac-specific if absent from the healthy and MS cohorts, from more than 900 published viral clones and from other ImmuneACCESS disease sequences. The public reads were reanalyzed by TCRdb: fastp trimming at Q25, MiXCR alignment, in-frame beta chains only. Rows with a matching CDR3 protein are joined into one entry that keeps the most common DNA and genes. The V and J calls follow TCRdb's processing rather than the paper's. The sample table shows 180,000 or so distinct CDR3 sequences, and 90% to 95% are seen once. The ten top clones hold about 0.095% of the sample.

What was sequenced was CD4+ T cells from PBMCs. This clonotype was obtained from a human donor in good health. This sequence uses TRBV5-4 and TRBJ2-5, and 11 junction bases match TRBD2. This receptor has the CDR3 CASSVGLAGQETQYF. The nucleotides read TGTGCCAGCAGCGTTGGACTAGCGGGCCAAGAGACCCAGTACTTC.